This T cell receptor beta chain was identified in a study of regulatory T cells in long-lasting Graves disease. Time point noted: newly diagnosed GD, antithyroid drugs for less than 3 months. The authors made the TCR library using RNA they extracted from PBMCs. The germline V gene encodes CDR1 DFQATT and CDR2 SNEGSKA (reference sequence). The V and J ends lost 2 bases and 2 bases respectively, with 19 bases between them. CDR3 size: 16 residues. HTBI primers from iRepertoire and Arm-PCR of CDR3 regions yielded the TCR beta libraries. TCRdb ran MiXCR on the multiplex PCR reads and lists one entry per CDR3 protein. The data contain roughly 500,000 distinct CDR3 sequences, 13% of them singletons. The sample was also linked to a second study, of T cells in Graves' hyperthyroidism and ophthalmopathy.

The source is a man aged 25 to 40 with Graves disease. The sample in question was peripheral blood mononuclear cells (PBMCs), obtained at new diagnosis, from a patient treated with antithyroid drugs. The chain uses TRBV20-1 and TRBJ2-7, with D perhaps assigned TRBD1 or TRBD2 (6 bases each). CDR3 DNA sequence: TGCAGTGCTAGATCTCCGGGGGACAAATTTACCTACGAGCAGTACTTC. Protein sequence: CSARSPGDKFTYEQYF.